This TCR beta chain was sequenced during a study of OX40 agonist ivuxolimab in advanced cancers. Overall study: An anti-OX40 (CD134) antibody with agonistic activity, ivuxolimab, was administered to patients. Patients assigned to dose escalation were diagnosed with hepatocellular carcinoma, melanoma, renal cell or head and neck cancer. Prior therapy, whether anti-PD-1, anti-PD-L1 or anti-CTLA-4, was allowed, and less than 45% had some. Study-level findings and limits: There were, on average, more expanded clones in CD8+ T cells than in CD4+.

The data were produced by immunoSEQ multiplex PCR, yet TCRdb's version contains in-frame clones alone and is incomplete. Here the sample spans approximately 68,000 clones, 84% being singletons. The germline CDR1 and CDR2 sequences are SNHLY and FYNNEI. Losses at the gene ends were 4 bases for V and 3 bases for J; bases not matched to a gene: 2. The CDR3 has 14 amino acids. Concerning this clone: The target antigen is unknown.

The sequence derives from an adult with an advanced solid tumor such as melanoma, head and neck, liver or kidney cancer. The input for sequencing was CD4+ or CD8+ T cells sorted from blood, taken in a trial of the OX40 agonist ivuxolimab. V usage is TRBV2 and J usage is TRBJ1-5; TRBD1 matches at 8 bases. The CDR3: CASSVQGDNQPQHF. The CDR3 bases are TGTGCCAGCAGTGTACAGGGGGACAATCAGCCCCAGCATTTT.